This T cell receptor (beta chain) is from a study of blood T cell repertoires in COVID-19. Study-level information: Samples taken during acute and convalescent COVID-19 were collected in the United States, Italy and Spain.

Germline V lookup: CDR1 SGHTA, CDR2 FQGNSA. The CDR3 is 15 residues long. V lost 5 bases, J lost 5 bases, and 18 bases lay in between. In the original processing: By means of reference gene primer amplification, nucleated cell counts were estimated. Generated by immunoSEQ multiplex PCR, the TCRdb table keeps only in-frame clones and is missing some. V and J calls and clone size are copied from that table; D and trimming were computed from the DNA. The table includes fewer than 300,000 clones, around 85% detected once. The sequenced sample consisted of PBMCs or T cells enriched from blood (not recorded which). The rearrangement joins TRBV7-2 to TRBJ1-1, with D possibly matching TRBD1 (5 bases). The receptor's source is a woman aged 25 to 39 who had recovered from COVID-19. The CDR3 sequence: CASSQGSGMGTEAFF. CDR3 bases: TGTGCCAGCAGCCAGGGAAGCGGGATGGGGACTGAAGCTTTCTTT.